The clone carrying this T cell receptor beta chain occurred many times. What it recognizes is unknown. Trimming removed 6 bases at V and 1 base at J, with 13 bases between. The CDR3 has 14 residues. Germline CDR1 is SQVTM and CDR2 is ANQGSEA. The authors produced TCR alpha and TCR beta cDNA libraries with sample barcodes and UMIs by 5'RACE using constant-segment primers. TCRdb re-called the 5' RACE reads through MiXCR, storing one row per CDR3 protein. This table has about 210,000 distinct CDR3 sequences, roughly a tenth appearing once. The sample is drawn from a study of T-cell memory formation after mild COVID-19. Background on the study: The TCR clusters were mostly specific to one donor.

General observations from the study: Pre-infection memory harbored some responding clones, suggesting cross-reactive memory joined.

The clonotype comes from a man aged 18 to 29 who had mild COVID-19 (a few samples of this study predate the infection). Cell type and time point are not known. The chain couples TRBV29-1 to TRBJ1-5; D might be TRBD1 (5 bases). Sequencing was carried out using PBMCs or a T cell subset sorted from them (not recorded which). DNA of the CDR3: TGCAGCGTCCGGGACGGCGGGAGCAATCAGCCCCAGCATTTT. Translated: CSVRDGGSNQPQHF. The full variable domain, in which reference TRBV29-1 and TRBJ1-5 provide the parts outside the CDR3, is SAVISQKPSRDICQRGTSLTIQCQVDSQVTMMFWYRQQPGQSLTLIATANQGSEATYESGFVIDKFPISRPNLTFSTLTVSNMSPEDSSIYLCSVRDGGSNQPQHFGDGTRLSIL.